These 19 T cell receptor beta chains share one sample of origin, sequenced in a study of blood T cell repertoires in COVID-19. Profiling relied on immunoSEQ multiplex PCR, and the TCRdb table lists in-frame clones only, not all of them. There are about 210,000 clones in the sample; 70% to 90% occur only once, and 6.5% to 9% lies in the top ten. Sequenced material: peripheral blood. Every receptor here comes from a woman in her forties or fifties with active or convalescent COVID-19.

The chain carries TRBV2 and TRBJ2-5; D is perhaps TRBD1 (7 bases). V was pared by 8 bases and J by 5 bases, with 9 bases between. Per germline, CDR1 SNHLY and CDR2 FYNNEI. The CDR3 loop spans 11 amino acids. In nucleotides, the CDR3 is TGTGCCAGCTCAGGGGGGGAGACCCAGTACTTC. The encoded protein is CASSGGETQYF.

This clone occurred a few times. V gene TRBV10-3 combines with J gene TRBJ1-2; perhaps TRBD1 as D (5 bases). The CDR3 is made up of 14 amino acids. V lost 10 bases and J 6 bases, leaving 21 bases between the germline ends. Germline assignment: CDR1 ENHRY and CDR2 SYGVKD. CDR3 protein: CATPSAQEGNGYTF. The CDR3 DNA sequence: TGTGCCACGCCATCGGCACAGGAGGGAAATGGCTACACCTTC.

This sequence joins TRBV6-5 and TRBJ2-2; D gene uncertain. The CDR3 consists of 13 residues. V lost 8 bases and J 4 bases, leaving 11 bases between the germline ends. Germline CDR1 and CDR2: MNHEY and SVGAGI. The CDR3 nucleotides are TGTGCCAGCGGAGAAAGGATCACCGGGGAGCTGTTTTTT. Protein: CASGERITGELFF.

The V call is TRBV10-3, the J call TRBJ1-2; 9 bases map to TRBD1. Germline-derived CDR1 and CDR2 are ENHRY and SYGVKD. The J segment lost 6 bases and the V segment lost 0 bases, leaving 2 bases of the junction unmatched. The CDR3 contains 14 residues. The CDR3 bases are TGTGCCATCAGTGAGTCTGACAGGGGGGATGGCTACACCTTC. Residues: CAISESDRGDGYTF.

The chain combines TRBV5-1 with TRBJ1-2; 7 bases are a match to TRBD1. The junction had 6 bases not matched to a gene; V was cut back by 3 bases and J by 4 bases. CDR3 length: 14 residues. The germline V gene encodes CDR1 SGHRS and CDR2 YFSETQ. For the CDR3, the DNA is TGCGCCAGCAGCTCGGCGCAGGGGGGCTATGGCTACACCTTC. This encodes CASSSAQGGYGYTF.

The rearrangement links TRBV7-6 to TRBJ2-1; possible D gene TRBD2, 6 bases. Looked up from germline, CDR1 is SGHVS and CDR2 is FNYEAQ. This CDR3 has 17 amino acids. Between the trimmed V and J ends, which lost 6 bases and 5 bases, there was a span of 23 bases. DNA for the CDR3: TGTGCCAGCAGTTCCCAGAGAAGTAGCGGAAGCCACAATGAGCAGTTCTTC. It is translated as CASSSQRSSGSHNEQFF.

This chain links TRBV7-5 with TRBJ2-2; the table's D gene call, TRBD2, was not cross checked with the DNA. TRBV7-5 is assigned pseudogene status. The CDR3 has 15 amino acids. CDR3 loop: CVRSLELGLGGELFF. The CDR3 bases are TGTGTCAGAAGCTTAGAACTAGGACTGGGCGGGGAGCTGTTTTTT.

The chain links TRBV5-1 to TRBJ2-5, with D uncertain. Trimming removed 4 bases from V and 4 bases from J, with 17 bases in between. The germline gives CDR1 SGHRS, CDR2 YFSETQ. The CDR3 is made up of 15 amino acids. CDR3 DNA: TGCGCCAGCAGCAATTCAGGTCCGGCCCGAGAGACCCAGTACTTC. As protein: CASSNSGPARETQYF.

This chain connects TRBV7-9 to TRBJ1-3; D is perhaps TRBD1 (6 bases). V dropped 4 bases and J dropped 2 bases, with 9 bases sitting between them. This CDR3 is 14 amino acids long. Germline values: CDR1 SEHNR, CDR2 FQNEAQ (reference sequence). The CDR3 is CASSYGQTGNTIYF. As DNA, the CDR3 is TGTGCCAGCAGCTACGGACAGACTGGAAACACCATATATTTT.

In its sample, this clone was seen a few times. The V call is TRBV29-1, the J call TRBJ1-1; D is unresolved. The CDR3 runs to 10 residues. Germline CDR1 SQVTM, CDR2 ANQGSEA. The CDR3 DNA reads as TGCAGGTCGGAGGGCACTGAAGCTTTCTTT. Its protein is CRSEGTEAFF.

The chain carries TRBV7-8 and TRBJ1-1; D ambiguous. Germline V gene sequence: CDR1 SGHVS, CDR2 FQNEAQ. The CDR3 covers 15 residues. V was shortened by 5 bases and J by 1 base, with 14 bases between the two germline ends. DNA of the CDR3: TGTGCCAGCAGCCCACGATGGGAGGCGAACACTGAAGCTTTCTTT. Its protein product is CASSPRWEANTEAFF.

The genes are TRBV4-1 and TRBJ1-1; D might be TRBD1 (5 bases). V lost 4 bases and J lost 5, with 8 bases in between. The V gene's germline CDR1 is MGHRA and CDR2 YSYEKL. The CDR3 contains 12 residues. CDR3 sequence (DNA): TGCGCCAGCAGCCTAAAGGGGACTGAAGCTTTCTTT. Its protein product is CASSLKGTEAFF.

The V and J genes are TRBV3-1 (or the pseudogene TRBV3-2) and TRBJ1-5; 7 bases fit TRBD1. The junction had 6 bases not matched to a gene; V was cut back by 3 bases and J by 13 bases. The CDR3 consists of 12 residues. The V gene's germline CDR1 is LGHDT and CDR2 YNNKEL (reference sequence). The CDR3 DNA reads as TGTGCCAGCAGCCACCGGGACAGTCGTCAGCATTTT. Translation: CASSHRDSRQHF.

The V gene is TRBV4-1, the J gene TRBJ2-1; TRBD2 might be the D (6 bases). Germline values: CDR1 MGHRA, CDR2 YSYEKL. This CDR3 region has 15 residues. The V end was cut by 6 bases, the J end by 2 bases, with 14 bases between. DNA for the CDR3: TGCGCCAGCAGACCCCGGACTACTACCTACAATGAGCAGTTCTTC. Protein product: CASRPRTTTYNEQFF.

This chain joins TRBV5-4 and TRBJ2-2; 7 positions agree with TRBD1. CDR1 SGHNT and CDR2 YYREEE come from the germline V gene (reference sequence). The CDR3 has 15 amino acids. The trim removed 1 base at V and 3 bases at J, leaving 3 bases unmatched. DNA of the CDR3: TGTGCCAGCAGCTTGAACAGGGGAGACACCGGGGAGCTGTTTTTT. Its translation is CASSLNRGDTGELFF.

This clone was seen a few times. J is TRBJ1-4 and V is TRBV5-6; D unclear. V lost 2 bases to trimming and J lost 8 bases, with 13 bases between them. The V gene's germline CDR1 is SGHDT and CDR2 YYEEEE. The CDR3 covers 14 residues. The CDR3 DNA is TGTGCCAGCAGCTTTAGAGGGTTCGGGGAAAAACTGTTTTTT. The encoded protein is CASSFRGFGEKLFF. Looking up the rest from reference TRBV5-6 and TRBJ1-4 gives the full variable domain: DAGVTQSPTHLIKTRGQQVTLRCSPKSGHDTVSWYQQALGQGPQFIFQYYEEEERQRGNFPDRFSGHQFPNYSSELNVNALLLGDSALYLCASSFRGFGEKLFFGSGTQLSVL.

V and J are TRBV4-1 and TRBJ2-1, with a weak D call TRBD2 (6 bases). The germline V and J ends were trimmed by 1 base and 2 bases, with 9 bases remaining between them. Germline-derived CDR1 and CDR2 are MGHRA and YSYEKL. The CDR3 is 15 amino acids. The CDR3 loop is CASSQVPGAYNEQFF. CDR3 coding DNA: TGCGCCAGCAGCCAAGTACCGGGGGCCTACAATGAGCAGTTCTTC.

This clone was counted once. CDR3 amino acids: CASREASGGTYEQYF. DNA of the CDR3: TGCGCCAGCAGAGAAGCTAGCGGGGGGACCTACGAGCAGTACTTC. The J gene is TRBJ2-7, the V gene TRBV10-1; TRBD2 agrees at 11 bases. Germline trimming cut 6 bases from V and 2 bases from J; bases unmatched to any gene: 6. Germline CDR1 WNHNN, CDR2 SYGVQD (reference sequence). The CDR3 spans 15 residues.

The gene calls are TRBV5-4 and TRBJ2-1; 7 bases match TRBD1. CDR3 size: 16 residues. The V segment lost 4 bases and the J segment 4 bases; nucleotides outside the gene matches: 11. Germline CDR1 reads SGHNT; CDR2 reads YYREEE (reference sequence). The CDR3 DNA reads as TGTGCCAGCAGCATCGGGACAGTCCAAAATTACAATGAGCAGTTCTTC. It is translated as CASSIGTVQNYNEQFF. The full variable domain, its missing parts supplied by reference TRBV5-4 and TRBJ2-1, is ETGVTQSPTHLIKTRGQQVTLRCSSQSGHNTVSWYQQALGQGPQFIFQYYREEENGRGNFPPRFSGLQFPNYSSELNVNALELDDSALYLCASSIGTVQNYNEQFFGPGTRLTVL.